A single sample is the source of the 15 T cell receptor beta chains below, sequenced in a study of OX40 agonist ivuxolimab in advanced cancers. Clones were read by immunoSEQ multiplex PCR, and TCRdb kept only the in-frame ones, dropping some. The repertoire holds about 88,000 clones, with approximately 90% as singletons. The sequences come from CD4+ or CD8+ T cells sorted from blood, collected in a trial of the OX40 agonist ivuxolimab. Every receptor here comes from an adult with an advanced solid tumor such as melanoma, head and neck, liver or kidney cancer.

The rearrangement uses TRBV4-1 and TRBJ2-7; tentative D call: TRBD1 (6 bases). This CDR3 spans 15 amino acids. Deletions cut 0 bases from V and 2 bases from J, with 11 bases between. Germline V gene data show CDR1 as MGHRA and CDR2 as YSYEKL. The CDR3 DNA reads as TGCGCCAGCAGCCAAGATCGGGGACATACCTACGAGCAGTACTTC. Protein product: CASSQDRGHTYEQYF.

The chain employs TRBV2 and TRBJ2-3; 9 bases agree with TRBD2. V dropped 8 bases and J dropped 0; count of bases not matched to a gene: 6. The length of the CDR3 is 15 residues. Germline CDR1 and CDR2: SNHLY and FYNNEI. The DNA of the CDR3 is TGTGCCAGCGAGAAGCGGGGGGTTAGCACAGATACGCAGTATTTT. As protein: CASEKRGVSTDTQYF.

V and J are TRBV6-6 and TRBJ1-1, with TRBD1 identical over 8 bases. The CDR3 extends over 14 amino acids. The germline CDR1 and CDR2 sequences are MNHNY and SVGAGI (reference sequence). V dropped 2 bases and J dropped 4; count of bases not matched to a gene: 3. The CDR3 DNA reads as TGTGCCAGCAGTTACGACAGGGGTTCCACTGAAGCTTTCTTT. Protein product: CASSYDRGSTEAFF.

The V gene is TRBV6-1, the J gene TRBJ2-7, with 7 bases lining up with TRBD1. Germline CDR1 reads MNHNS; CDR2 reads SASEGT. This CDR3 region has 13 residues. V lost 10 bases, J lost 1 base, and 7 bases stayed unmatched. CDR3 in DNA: TGTGCCACAGTAGGACAGGCATCCTACGAGCAGTACTTC. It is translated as CATVGQASYEQYF.

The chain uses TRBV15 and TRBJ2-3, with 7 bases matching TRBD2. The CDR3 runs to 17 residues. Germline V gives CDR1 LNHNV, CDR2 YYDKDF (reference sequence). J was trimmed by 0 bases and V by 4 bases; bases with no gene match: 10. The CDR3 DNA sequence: TGTGCCACCAGCATCGATTTGGTAGCGGGTAGCACAGATACGCAGTATTTT. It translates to CATSIDLVAGSTDTQYF.

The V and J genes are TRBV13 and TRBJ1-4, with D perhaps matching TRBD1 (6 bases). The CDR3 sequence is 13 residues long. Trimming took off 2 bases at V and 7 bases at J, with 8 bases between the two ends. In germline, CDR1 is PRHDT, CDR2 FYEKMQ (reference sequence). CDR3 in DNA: TGTGCCAGCAGCTTAAGGGGGGTTGAAAAACTGTTTTTT. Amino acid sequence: CASSLRGVEKLFF.

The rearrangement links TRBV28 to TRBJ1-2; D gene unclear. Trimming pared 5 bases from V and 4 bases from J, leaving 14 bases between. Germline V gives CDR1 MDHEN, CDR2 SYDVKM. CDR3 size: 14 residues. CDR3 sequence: CASSPRGAFYGYTF. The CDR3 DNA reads TGTGCCAGCAGTCCTCGTGGAGCCTTCTATGGCTACACCTTC.

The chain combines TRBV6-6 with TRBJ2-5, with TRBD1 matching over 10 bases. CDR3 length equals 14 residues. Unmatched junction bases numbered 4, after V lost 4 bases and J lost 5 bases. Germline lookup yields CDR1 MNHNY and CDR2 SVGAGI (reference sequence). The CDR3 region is CASSWDRGSETQYF. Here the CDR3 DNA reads TGTGCCAGCAGTTGGGACAGGGGATCGGAGACCCAGTACTTC.

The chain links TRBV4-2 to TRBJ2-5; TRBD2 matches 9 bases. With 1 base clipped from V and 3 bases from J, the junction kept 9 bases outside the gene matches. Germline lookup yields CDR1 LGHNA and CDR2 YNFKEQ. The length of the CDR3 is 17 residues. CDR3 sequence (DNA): TGTGCCAGCAGCCAAGGAGGCGGGGGGGCCGGAGAAGAGACCCAGTACTTC. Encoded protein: CASSQGGGGAGEETQYF.

Written as DNA, the CDR3 is TGTGCCAGTAGCGGCGGGGCAGGGCACCCCTACGAGCAGTACTTC. Translating it yields CASSGGAGHPYEQYF. The rearrangement joins TRBV19 to TRBJ2-7, with a weak D call TRBD2 (6 bases). The CDR3 consists of 15 residues. CDR1 and CDR2 from the germline V gene are LNHDA and SQIVND (reference sequence). The ends were cut back, 6 bases at V and 2 bases at J, with 17 bases in the middle.

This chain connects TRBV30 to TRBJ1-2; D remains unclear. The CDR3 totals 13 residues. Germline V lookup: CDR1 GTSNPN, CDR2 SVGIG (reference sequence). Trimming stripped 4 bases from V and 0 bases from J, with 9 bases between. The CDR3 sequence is CAWKAKANYGYTF. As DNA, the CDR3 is TGTGCCTGGAAGGCGAAAGCTAACTATGGCTACACCTTC.

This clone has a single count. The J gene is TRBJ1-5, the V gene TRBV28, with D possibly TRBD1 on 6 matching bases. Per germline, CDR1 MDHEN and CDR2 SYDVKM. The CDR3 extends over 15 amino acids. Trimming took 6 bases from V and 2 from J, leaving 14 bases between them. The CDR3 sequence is CASSLTGSGNQPQHF. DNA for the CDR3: TGTGCCAGCAGCCTCACAGGGTCGGGCAATCAGCCCCAGCATTTT.

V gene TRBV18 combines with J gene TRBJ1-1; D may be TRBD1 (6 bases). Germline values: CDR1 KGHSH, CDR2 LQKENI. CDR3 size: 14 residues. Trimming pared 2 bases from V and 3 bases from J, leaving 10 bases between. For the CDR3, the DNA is TGTGCCAGCTCACCAACAGGGAAAGACACTGAAGCTTTCTTT. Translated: CASSPTGKDTEAFF.

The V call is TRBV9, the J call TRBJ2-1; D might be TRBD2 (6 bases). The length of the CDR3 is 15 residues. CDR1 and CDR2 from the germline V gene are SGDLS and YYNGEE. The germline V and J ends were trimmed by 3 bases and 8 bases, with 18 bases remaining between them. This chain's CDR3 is CASSALGGLPDEQFF. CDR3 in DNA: TGTGCCAGCAGCGCCCTTGGGGGACTCCCGGATGAGCAGTTCTTC.

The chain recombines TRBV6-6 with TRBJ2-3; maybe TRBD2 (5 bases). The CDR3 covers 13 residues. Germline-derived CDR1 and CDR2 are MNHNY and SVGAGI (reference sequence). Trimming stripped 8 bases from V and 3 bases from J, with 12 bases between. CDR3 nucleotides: TGTGCCAGCCTCTATAGCGATACAGATACGCAGTATTTT. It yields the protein CASLYSDTDTQYF.